This TCR beta chain appears in the sequencing data of a study of blood T cells in healthy people across ages. CDR1 is DFQATT and CDR2 is SNEGSKA in the germline V gene (reference sequence). With 3 bases removed from V and 4 bases from J, the gap between germline ends came to 14 bases. CDR3 length: 14 amino acids. Next came a second PCR, run for about 7 to 12 cycles, which used a sample-barcoded 5' primer along with a J-beta primer mix. A single record per CDR3 protein comes from TCRdb applying MiXCR to the 5' RACE reads. The profile shows about 570,000 distinct CDR3 sequences, approximately 30% of them singletons.

The sequence was obtained from a woman in her seventies in good health. This chain joins TRBV20-1 and TRBJ2-3; a weak D match, TRBD2 (5 bases). Sequencing was done on a sample of blood. Here the CDR3 reads CSASTRARADTQYF. Here the CDR3 DNA reads TGCAGTGCTAGCACGCGGGCAAGGGCAGATACGCAGTATTTT.